This T cell receptor beta chain was documented in a study of shared clonotypes between healthy human individuals. Naive CD8 cells comprised CD45RO-negative, CCR7-positively selected cells, excluding terminally differentiated effector memory CD45RA+ cells. Clones were read by immunoSEQ multiplex PCR, and TCRdb kept only the in-frame ones, dropping some. This sample has 2 million or so clones, with about 95% found just once. The sequenced sample consisted of naive CD8+ T cells sorted from blood. The clonotype originates from a man between 18 and 29 years old in good health.

The CDR3 region has the DNA TGTGCCAGCAGTTACCAAGCGGGAGGGCCCTTGAATGAGCAGTTCTTC. Amino acids: CASSYQAGGPLNEQFF. This chain joins TRBV6-5 and TRBJ2-1; TRBD2 agrees at 10 bases. Unmatched junction bases numbered 8, after V lost 2 bases and J lost 7 bases. Germline CDR1 MNHEY, CDR2 SVGAGI. The CDR3 has 16 residues.